The next 13 T cell receptor beta chains were all read from a single sample in a study of Graves' ophthalmopathy and Graves' hyperthyroidism. RNA transcripts were the source from which TCR beta CDR3 regions were amplified. First-round RT-PCR employed HTBI primers, with a second-round multiplex PCR after it. TCRdb independently ran MiXCR on the multiplex PCR reads; one entry per CDR3 protein. Of around 1.1 million distinct CDR3 sequences in the sample, 36% were seen once. The sample taken for sequencing was peripheral blood or thyroid tissue (not recorded which). The receptors were sampled from an adult man with Graves' hyperthyroidism.

For this clonotype: Possible read error: a much larger clone is one base away. This rearrangement joins TRBV29-1 to TRBJ2-7; possibly TRBD1 or TRBD2 for D (6 bases each). Germline-derived CDR1 and CDR2 are SQVTM and ANQGSEA. The CDR3 contains 14 residues. V was clipped by 3 bases and J by 3 bases, with 15 bases between them. CDR3 bases: TGCAGCGTTGACGGGGGCATGGGCCACTACGAGCAGTACTTC. This gives the protein CSVDGGMGHYEQYF.

The chain combines TRBV4-3 with TRBJ1-6, with D possibly TRBD1 on 6 matching bases. Per germline, CDR1 LGHNA and CDR2 YSLEER. V lost 4 bases and J 7 bases, leaving 17 bases between the germline ends. The CDR3 contains 16 residues. This chain's CDR3 is CASSPMRGHLNSPLHF. The CDR3 DNA sequence: TGCGCCAGCAGCCCTATGAGGGGACATCTAAATTCACCCCTCCACTTT.

This clonotype appeared a few times. The V gene is TRBV20-1, the J gene TRBJ2-7, with 8 bases that match TRBD2. Germline V gene lookup returns CDR1 DFQATT and CDR2 SNEGSKA (reference sequence). This CDR3 has 14 amino acids. Trimming at V came to 1 base and at J to 7 bases, leaving 9 bases not matched to a gene. CDR3 region: CSARAGGPADEQYF. For the CDR3, the DNA is TGCAGTGCTAGAGCGGGAGGGCCGGCTGATGAGCAGTACTTC.

As concerns this clonotype: This could be a read error, since a much larger clone is one nucleotide away. The rearrangement joins TRBV15 to TRBJ2-5; a weak D match, TRBD2 (6 bases). Germline V gene data show CDR1 as LNHNV and CDR2 as YYDKDF (reference sequence). This CDR3 is 15 amino acids long. Trimming left V 5 bases short and J 1 base short, with 14 bases between. The CDR3 DNA reads as TGTGCCACCAGCCCCGCCGGGGGAACCCAAGAGACCCAGTACTTC. Protein: CATSPAGGTQETQYF. The full variable domain, completed using reference TRBV15 and TRBJ2-5, is DAMVIQNPRYQVTQFGKPVTLSCSQTLNHNVMYWYQQKSSQAPKLLFHYYDKDFNNEADTPDNFQSRRPNTSFCFLDIRSPGLGDTAMYLCATSPAGGTQETQYFGPGTRLLVL.

This clonotype appeared a few times. V gene TRBV6-6 combines with J gene TRBJ1-4; D perhaps matches TRBD1 (5 bases). This CDR3 contains 14 residues. Germline loops: CDR1 MNHNY, CDR2 SVGAGI (reference sequence). Deletions cut 7 bases from V and 0 bases from J, with 9 bases between. CDR3 loop: CASKQGATNEKLFF. In nucleotides, the CDR3 is TGTGCCAGCAAGCAGGGAGCAACTAATGAAAAACTGTTTTTT.

A note on this clonotype: This could be a read error, since a much larger clone is one nucleotide away. The chain is built from TRBV2 and TRBJ2-2; D may be TRBD2 (5 bases). This CDR3 contains 13 residues. Germline V gene lookup returns CDR1 SNHLY and CDR2 FYNNEI. In DNA, the CDR3 is TGTGCCAGCAGGAGAGTAGAAACCGGGGAGCTGCTTTTT. This translates into CASRRVETGELLF.

Comment on this clonotype: A junction end diverges from the germline sequence, so it may reflect a read error. The CDR3 DNA is TGTGCCACCAGTGATCCCGGGACAGGGCAAGAGACCCAGTACTTC. It encodes CATSDPGTGQETQYF. V is TRBV25-1 and J is TRBJ2-5, with 9 nucleotides matching TRBD1. This CDR3 is 15 amino acids long. Germline V gene sequence: CDR1 MGHDK, CDR2 SYGVNS.

This chain uses TRBV27 with TRBJ2-7; no clear D gene. Germline-derived CDR1 and CDR2 are MNHEY and SMNVEV (reference sequence). Trimming shortened V by 4 bases and J by 0 bases, and 13 bases separated the two germline ends. The CDR3 is made up of 15 amino acids. Written as DNA, the CDR3 is TGTGCCAGCAGTTCATATCCCCTCAGCTCCTACGAGCAGTACTTC. Encoded protein: CASSSYPLSSYEQYF.

This clonotype has at least ten counts. The chain employs TRBV2 and TRBJ1-1, with unresolved D. Trimming took 6 bases from V and 2 from J, leaving 16 bases between them. CDR1 is SNHLY, CDR2 FYNNEI, per germline. This CDR3 has 15 amino acids. The CDR3 region is CASRADRRSNTEAFF. DNA for the CDR3: TGTGCCAGCAGGGCTGATCGGCGCTCTAACACTGAAGCTTTCTTT.

The chain uses TRBV5-6 and TRBJ2-7; no firm D call. The DNA end is a closer match to TRBJ2-5, so the J assignment may be wrong. CDR1 is SGHDT, CDR2 YYEEEE, per germline. The CDR3 runs to 15 residues. CDR3 DNA sequence: TGTGCCAGCAGCTTCCTTATCAGGCGACAAGAGACCCAGTACTTC. This codes for CASSFLIRRQETQYF.

This clonotype showed up many times. The genes are TRBV29-1 and TRBJ1-2; D ambiguous. CDR1 and CDR2 (germline): SQVTM, ANQGSEA. V lost 0 bases, J lost 10 bases, and 12 bases lay in between. CDR3 length: 12 residues. CDR3: CSVEERAGIYTF. CDR3 in DNA: TGCAGCGTTGAAGAAAGAGCAGGCATCTACACCTTC.

This clonotype was seen only a few times. The chain has TRBV6-6 and TRBJ2-7; the match to TRBD1 covers 7 bases. V lost 8 bases, J lost 12 bases, and 19 bases stayed unmatched. The germline V gene encodes CDR1 MNHNY and CDR2 SVGAGI (reference sequence). The CDR3 loop spans 14 amino acids. The CDR3 protein is CASVPPRDRVLTYF. CDR3 bases: TGTGCCAGCGTCCCCCCCCGGGACAGAGTCTTAACGTACTTC.

A word on this clonotype: This could be a read error, since a much larger clone is one nucleotide away. The chain couples TRBV7-9 to TRBJ2-5, with TRBD1 matching 8 bases. This CDR3 comprises 15 residues. Germline CDR1 and CDR2: SEHNR and FQNEAQ (reference sequence). The chain's CDR3 is CAGSLWDRRGKTQYF. For the CDR3, the DNA is TGTGCCGGCAGCTTATGGGACAGGAGGGGGAAGACCCAGTACTTC.